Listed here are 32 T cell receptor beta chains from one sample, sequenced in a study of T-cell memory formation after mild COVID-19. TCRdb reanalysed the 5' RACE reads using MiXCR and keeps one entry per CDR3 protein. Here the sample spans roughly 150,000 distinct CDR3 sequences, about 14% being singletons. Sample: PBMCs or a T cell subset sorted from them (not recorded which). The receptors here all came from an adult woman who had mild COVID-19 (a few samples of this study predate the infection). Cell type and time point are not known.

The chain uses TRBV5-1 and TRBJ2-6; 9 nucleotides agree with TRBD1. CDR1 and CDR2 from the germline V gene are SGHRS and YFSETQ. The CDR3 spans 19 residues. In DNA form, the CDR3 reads TGCTCCCCACTTCCTACCGTAGGACAGGGGCACTCTGGGGCCAACGTCCTGACTTTC. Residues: CSPLPTVGQGHSGANVLTF.

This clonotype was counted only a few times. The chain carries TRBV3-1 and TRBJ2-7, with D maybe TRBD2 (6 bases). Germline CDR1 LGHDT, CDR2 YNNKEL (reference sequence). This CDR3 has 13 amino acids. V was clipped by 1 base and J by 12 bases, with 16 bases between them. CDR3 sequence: CASSQGNRAGRYF. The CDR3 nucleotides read TGTGCCAGCAGCCAAGGCAATCGGGCGGGGAGGTACTTC.

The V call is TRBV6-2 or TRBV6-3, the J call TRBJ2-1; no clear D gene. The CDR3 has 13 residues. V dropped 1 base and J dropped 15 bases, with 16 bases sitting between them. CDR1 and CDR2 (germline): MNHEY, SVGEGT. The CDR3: CASSYFETPKGFF. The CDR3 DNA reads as TGTGCCAGCAGTTACTTCGAGACACCTAAAGGGTTCTTC.

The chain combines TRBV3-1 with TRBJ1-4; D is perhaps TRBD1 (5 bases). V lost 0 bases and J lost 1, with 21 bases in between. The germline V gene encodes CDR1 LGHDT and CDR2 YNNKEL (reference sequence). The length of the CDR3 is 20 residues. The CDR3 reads CASSQDVGHHVSGTNEKLFF. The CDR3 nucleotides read TGTGCCAGCAGCCAAGATGTCGGACACCACGTATCCGGAACTAATGAAAAACTGTTTTTT.

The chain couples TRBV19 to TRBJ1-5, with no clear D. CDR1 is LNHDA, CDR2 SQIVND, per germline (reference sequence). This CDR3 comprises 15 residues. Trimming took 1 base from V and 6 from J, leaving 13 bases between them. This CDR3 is CASSIGIGVTQPQHF. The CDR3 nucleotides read TGTGCCAGTAGTATAGGCATCGGGGTAACTCAGCCCCAGCATTTT.

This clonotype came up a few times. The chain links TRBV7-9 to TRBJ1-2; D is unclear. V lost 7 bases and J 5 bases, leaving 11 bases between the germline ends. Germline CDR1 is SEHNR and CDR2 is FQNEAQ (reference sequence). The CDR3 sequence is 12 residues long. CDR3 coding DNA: TGTGCCAGCACCCCGAACGGATATGGCTACACCTTC. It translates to CASTPNGYGYTF.

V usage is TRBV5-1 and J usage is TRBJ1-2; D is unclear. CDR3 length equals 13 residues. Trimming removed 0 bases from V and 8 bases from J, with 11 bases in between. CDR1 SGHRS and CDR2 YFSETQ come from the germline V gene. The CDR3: CASSLGRGGGYTF. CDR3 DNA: TGCGCCAGCAGCTTGGGGCGGGGTGGCGGCTACACCTTC.

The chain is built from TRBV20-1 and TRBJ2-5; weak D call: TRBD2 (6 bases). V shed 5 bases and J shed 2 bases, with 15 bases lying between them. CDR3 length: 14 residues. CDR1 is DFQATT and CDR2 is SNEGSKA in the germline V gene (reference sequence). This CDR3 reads CSAAPGDAQETQYF. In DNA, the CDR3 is TGCAGTGCTGCTCCGGGAGACGCTCAAGAGACCCAGTACTTC.

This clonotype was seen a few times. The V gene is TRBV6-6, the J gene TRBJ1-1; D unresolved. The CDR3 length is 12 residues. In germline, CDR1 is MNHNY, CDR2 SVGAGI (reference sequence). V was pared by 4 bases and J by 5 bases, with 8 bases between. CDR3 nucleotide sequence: TGTGCCAGCAGTTTTCGGGTGACTGAAGCTTTCTTT. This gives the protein CASSFRVTEAFF.

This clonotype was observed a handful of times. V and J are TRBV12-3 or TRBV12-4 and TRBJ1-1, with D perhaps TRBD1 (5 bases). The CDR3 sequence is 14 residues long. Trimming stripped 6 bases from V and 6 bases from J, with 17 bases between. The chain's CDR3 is CASSPRRGAAEAFF. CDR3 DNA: TGTGCCAGCAGCCCGCGACGAGGGGCGGCTGAAGCTTTCTTT.

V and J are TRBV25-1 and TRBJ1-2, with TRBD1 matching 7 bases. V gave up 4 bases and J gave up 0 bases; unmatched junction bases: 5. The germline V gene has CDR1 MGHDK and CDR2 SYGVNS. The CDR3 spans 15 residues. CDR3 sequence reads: CASSAWTGTNYGYTF. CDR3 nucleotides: TGTGCCAGCAGTGCCTGGACAGGAACTAACTATGGCTACACCTTC.

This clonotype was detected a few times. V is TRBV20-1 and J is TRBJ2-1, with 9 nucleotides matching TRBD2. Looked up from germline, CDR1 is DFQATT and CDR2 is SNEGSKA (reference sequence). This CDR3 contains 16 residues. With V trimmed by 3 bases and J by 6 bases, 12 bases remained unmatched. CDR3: CSASSSGTSTANEQFF. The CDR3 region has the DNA TGCAGTGCTAGCTCTAGCGGGACTAGTACCGCCAATGAGCAGTTCTTC.

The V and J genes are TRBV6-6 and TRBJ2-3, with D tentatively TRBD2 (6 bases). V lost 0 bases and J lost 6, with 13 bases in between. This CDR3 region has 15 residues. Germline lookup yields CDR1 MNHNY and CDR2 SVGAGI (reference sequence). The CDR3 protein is CASSYSRPGADTQYF. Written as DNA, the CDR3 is TGTGCCAGCAGTTACTCTCGACCGGGAGCGGATACGCAGTATTTT.

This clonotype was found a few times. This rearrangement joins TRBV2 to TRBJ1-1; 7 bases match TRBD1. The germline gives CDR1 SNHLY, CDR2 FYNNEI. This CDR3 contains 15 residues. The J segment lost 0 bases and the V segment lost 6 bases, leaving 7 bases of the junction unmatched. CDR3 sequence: CASRSPGQLNTEAFF. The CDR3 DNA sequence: TGTGCCAGCAGGTCCCCGGGACAGTTGAACACTGAAGCTTTCTTT.

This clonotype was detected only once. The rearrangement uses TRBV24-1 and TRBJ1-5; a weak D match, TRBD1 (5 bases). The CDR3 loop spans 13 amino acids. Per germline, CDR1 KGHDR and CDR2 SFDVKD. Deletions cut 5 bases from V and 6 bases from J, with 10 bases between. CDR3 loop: CATSVSGSQPQHF. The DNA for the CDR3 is TGTGCCACCAGTGTGTCAGGGTCTCAGCCCCAGCATTTT.

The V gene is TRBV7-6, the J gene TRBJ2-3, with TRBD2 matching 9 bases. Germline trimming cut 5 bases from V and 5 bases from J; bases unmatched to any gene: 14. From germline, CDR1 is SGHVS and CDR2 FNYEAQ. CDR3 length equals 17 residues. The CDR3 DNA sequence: TGTGCCAGCAGCCCCGAACTCACTAGCGGGTTAAGAGATACGCAGTATTTT. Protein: CASSPELTSGLRDTQYF.

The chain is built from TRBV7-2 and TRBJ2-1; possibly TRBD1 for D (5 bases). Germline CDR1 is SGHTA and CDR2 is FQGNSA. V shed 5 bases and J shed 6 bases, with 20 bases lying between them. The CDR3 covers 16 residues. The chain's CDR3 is CASSPLDRKGGNEQFF. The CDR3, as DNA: TGTGCCAGCAGCCCGTTAGACAGAAAAGGCGGCAATGAGCAGTTCTTC.

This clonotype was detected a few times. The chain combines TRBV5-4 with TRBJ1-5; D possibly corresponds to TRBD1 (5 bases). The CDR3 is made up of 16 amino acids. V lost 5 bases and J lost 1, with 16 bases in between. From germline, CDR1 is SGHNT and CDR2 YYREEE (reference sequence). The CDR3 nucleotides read TGTGCCAGCAGAACCAAGACAGACCTAAGCAATCAGCCCCAGCATTTT. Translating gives CASRTKTDLSNQPQHF.

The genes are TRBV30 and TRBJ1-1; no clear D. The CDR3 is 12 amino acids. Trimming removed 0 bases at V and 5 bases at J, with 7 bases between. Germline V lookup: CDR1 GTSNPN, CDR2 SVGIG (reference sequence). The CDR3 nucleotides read TGTGCCTGGAGTGTAGGCAGGACTGAAGCTTTCTTT. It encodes CAWSVGRTEAFF.

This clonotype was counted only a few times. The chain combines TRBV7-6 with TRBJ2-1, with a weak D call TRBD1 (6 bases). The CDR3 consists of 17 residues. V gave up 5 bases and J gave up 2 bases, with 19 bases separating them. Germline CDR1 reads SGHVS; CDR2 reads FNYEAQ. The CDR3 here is CASSPRGLGTTYNEQFF. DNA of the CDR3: TGTGCCAGCAGCCCCCGTGGTTTGGGGACAACCTACAATGAGCAGTTCTTC.

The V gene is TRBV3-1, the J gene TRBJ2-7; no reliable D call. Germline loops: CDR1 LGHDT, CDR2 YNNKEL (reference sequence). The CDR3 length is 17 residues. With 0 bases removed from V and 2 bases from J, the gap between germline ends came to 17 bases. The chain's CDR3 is CASSQDGVGLGTYEQYF. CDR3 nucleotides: TGTGCCAGCAGCCAAGATGGAGTAGGGCTAGGAACCTACGAGCAGTACTTC.

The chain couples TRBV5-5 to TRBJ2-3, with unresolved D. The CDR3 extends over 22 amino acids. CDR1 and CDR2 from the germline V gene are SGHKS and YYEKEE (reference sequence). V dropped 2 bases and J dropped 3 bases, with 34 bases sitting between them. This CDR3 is CASSFLYRTWQPGNDQTDTQYF. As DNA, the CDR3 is TGTGCCAGCAGCTTCCTTTACCGTACCTGGCAACCTGGCAACGACCAAACAGATACGCAGTATTTT.

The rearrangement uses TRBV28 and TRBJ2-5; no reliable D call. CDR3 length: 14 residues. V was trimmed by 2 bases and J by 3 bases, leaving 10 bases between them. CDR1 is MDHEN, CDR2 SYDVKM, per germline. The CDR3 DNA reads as TGTGCCAGCAGTTTAACGGAAACCAAAGAGACCCAGTACTTC. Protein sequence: CASSLTETKETQYF.

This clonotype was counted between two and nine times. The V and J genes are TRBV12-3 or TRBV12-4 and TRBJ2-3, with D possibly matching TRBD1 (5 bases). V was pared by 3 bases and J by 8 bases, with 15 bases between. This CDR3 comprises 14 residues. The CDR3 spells CASSFYVLQGTQYF. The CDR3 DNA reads TGTGCCAGCAGTTTTTATGTTCTCCAGGGTACGCAGTATTTT.

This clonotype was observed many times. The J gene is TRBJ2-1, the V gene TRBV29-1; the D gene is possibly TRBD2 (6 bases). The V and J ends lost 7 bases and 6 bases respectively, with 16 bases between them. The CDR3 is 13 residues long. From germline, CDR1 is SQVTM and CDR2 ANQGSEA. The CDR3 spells CSASSFGGNEQFF. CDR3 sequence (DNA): TGCAGCGCAAGCAGTTTCGGGGGCAATGAGCAGTTCTTC.

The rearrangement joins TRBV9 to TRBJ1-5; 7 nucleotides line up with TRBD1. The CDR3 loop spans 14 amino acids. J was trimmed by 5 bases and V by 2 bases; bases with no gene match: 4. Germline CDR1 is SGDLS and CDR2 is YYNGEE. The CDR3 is CASSVGTDYQPQHF. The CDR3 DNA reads TGTGCCAGCAGCGTTGGGACAGATTATCAGCCCCAGCATTTT.

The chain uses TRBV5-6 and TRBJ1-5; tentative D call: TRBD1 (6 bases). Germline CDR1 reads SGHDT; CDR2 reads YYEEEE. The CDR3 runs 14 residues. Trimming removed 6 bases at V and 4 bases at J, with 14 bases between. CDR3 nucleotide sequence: TGTGCCAGCACCCAAACAGGGAAGAATCAGCCCCAGCATTTT. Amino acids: CASTQTGKNQPQHF.

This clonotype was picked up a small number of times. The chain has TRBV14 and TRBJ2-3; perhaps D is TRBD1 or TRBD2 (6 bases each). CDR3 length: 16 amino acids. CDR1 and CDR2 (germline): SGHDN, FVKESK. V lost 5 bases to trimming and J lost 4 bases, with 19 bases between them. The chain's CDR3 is CASSSRDTGGPDTQYF. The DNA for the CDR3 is TGTGCCAGCAGCAGCCGGGACACCGGGGGCCCAGATACGCAGTATTTT.

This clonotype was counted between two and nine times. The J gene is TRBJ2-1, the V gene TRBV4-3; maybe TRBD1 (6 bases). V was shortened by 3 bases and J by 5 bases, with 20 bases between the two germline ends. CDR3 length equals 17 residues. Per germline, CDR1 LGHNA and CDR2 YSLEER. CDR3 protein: CASSHLTRTVPDNEQFF. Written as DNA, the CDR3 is TGCGCCAGCAGCCACCTCACCCGGACAGTCCCTGACAATGAGCAGTTCTTC.

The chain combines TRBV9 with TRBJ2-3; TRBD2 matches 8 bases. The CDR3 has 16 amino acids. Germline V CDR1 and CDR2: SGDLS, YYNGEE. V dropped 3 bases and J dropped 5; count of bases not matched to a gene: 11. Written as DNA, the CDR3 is TGTGCCAGCAGCGCCCGGGGGGGCCAGAGGGAAGATACGCAGTATTTT. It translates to CASSARGGQREDTQYF.

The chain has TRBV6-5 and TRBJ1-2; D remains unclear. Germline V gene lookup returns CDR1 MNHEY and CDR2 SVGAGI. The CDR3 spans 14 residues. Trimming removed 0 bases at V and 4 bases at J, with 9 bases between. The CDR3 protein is CASSYSRALYGYTF. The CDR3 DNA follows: TGTGCCAGCAGTTACTCCCGAGCTCTCTATGGCTACACCTTC.

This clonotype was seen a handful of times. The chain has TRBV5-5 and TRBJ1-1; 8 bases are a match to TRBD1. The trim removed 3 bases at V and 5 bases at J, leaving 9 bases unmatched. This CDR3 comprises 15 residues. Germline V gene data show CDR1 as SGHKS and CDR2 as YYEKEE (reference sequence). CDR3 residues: CASSWDRSFGTEAFF. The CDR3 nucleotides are TGTGCCAGCAGCTGGGACAGGAGCTTTGGGACTGAAGCTTTCTTT.